The 9 T cell receptor beta chains below come from one sample, sequenced in a study of CD8 T cells in Susac syndrome. The authors reverse transcribed roughly 0.5 to 1 ug RNA with random hexamers. TCRdb re-called the immunoSEQ multiplex PCR reads through MiXCR, storing one row per CDR3 protein. The sample has about 22,000 distinct CDR3 sequences, more than 85% seen once; the top ten hold approximately 0.25%. What was sequenced was CD8+ T cells from PBMCs. Receptors were obtained from a human donor in good health.

V and J are TRBV7-9 and TRBJ2-3; D call uncertain. CDR3 length: 13 residues. V lost 2 bases and J lost 4, with 7 bases in between. Germline V gives CDR1 SEHNR, CDR2 FQNEAQ (reference sequence). CDR3 sequence (DNA): TGTGCCAGCAGCTTATCGACCGCAGATACGCAGTATTTT. Its protein product is CASSLSTADTQYF.

This chain connects TRBV19 to TRBJ2-2; D not resolved. Germline CDR1 is LNHDA and CDR2 is SQIVND (reference sequence). Trimming took 1 base from V and 4 from J, leaving 10 bases between them. This CDR3 spans 15 amino acids. CDR3 in DNA: TGTGCCAGTAGTATAGGGCAGGAGAGCACCGGGGAGCTGTTTTTT. As protein: CASSIGQESTGELFF.

This chain joins TRBV10-1 and TRBJ2-7; D is unresolved. The CDR3 loop spans 13 amino acids. The germline V gene has CDR1 WNHNN and CDR2 SYGVQD (reference sequence). V shed 0 bases and J shed 5 bases, with 8 bases lying between them. CDR3 DNA: TGCGCCAGCAGTGAGTCCCGATTCCACGAGCAGTACTTC. This encodes CASSESRFHEQYF.

The V call is TRBV14, the J call TRBJ2-7, with 7 bases lining up with TRBD2. This CDR3 is 15 amino acids long. V was pared by 4 bases and J by 2 bases, with 8 bases of the junction left unmatched. Germline assignment: CDR1 SGHDN and CDR2 FVKESK. In DNA form, the CDR3 reads TGTGCCAGCAGCCCCCGGGGGGTCCAGGCCTACGAGCAGTACTTC. Translated, it gives CASSPRGVQAYEQYF.

V gene TRBV12-3 or TRBV12-4 combines with J gene TRBJ2-5; D is possibly TRBD1 (5 bases). The CDR3 consists of 17 residues. The V gene lost 4 bases and the J gene lost 5 bases, with 23 bases spanning the gap. The CDR3 nucleotides are TGTGCCAGCAGTTCTAACGTATGGACATGGCCAGGGGAGACCCAGTACTTC. Translating it yields CASSSNVWTWPGETQYF.

This chain connects TRBV7-9 to TRBJ2-4; 7 bases fit TRBD1. The CDR3 spans 17 residues. CDR1 is SEHNR and CDR2 is FQNEAQ in the germline V gene (reference sequence). Germline trimming cut 5 bases from V and 1 base from J; bases unmatched to any gene: 11. The CDR3 DNA is TGTGCCAGCAGCCCAACGACAGGGTTGAGGGCCAAAAACATTCAGTACTTC. The encoded protein is CASSPTTGLRAKNIQYF.

The chain employs TRBV5-4 and TRBJ1-2; maybe TRBD1 (5 bases). V was clipped by 4 bases and J by 6 bases, with 13 bases between them. CDR1 is SGHNT and CDR2 is YYREEE in the germline V gene (reference sequence). The CDR3 length is 13 residues. CDR3 protein: CASSLPGWDGYTF. In DNA form, the CDR3 reads TGTGCCAGCAGCCTACCAGGGTGGGATGGCTACACCTTC.

This clonotype turned up a few times. The rearrangement links TRBV5-6 to TRBJ1-5; D gene ambiguous. V lost 5 bases and J 5 bases, leaving 11 bases between the germline ends. CDR3 length: 13 residues. CDR1 and CDR2 from the germline V gene are SGHDT and YYEEEE. The CDR3 nucleotides read TGTGCCAGCAGTTTAACGGGCGATCAGCCCCAGCATTTT. Translated, it gives CASSLTGDQPQHF.

The chain is built from TRBV6-5 and TRBJ2-1; D not resolved. V lost 0 bases to trimming and J lost 6 bases, with 9 bases between them. This CDR3 comprises 14 residues. Germline V lookup: CDR1 MNHEY, CDR2 SVGAGI. The CDR3 reads CASSYSPPINEQFF. DNA of the CDR3: TGTGCCAGCAGTTACTCCCCTCCCATCAATGAGCAGTTCTTC.